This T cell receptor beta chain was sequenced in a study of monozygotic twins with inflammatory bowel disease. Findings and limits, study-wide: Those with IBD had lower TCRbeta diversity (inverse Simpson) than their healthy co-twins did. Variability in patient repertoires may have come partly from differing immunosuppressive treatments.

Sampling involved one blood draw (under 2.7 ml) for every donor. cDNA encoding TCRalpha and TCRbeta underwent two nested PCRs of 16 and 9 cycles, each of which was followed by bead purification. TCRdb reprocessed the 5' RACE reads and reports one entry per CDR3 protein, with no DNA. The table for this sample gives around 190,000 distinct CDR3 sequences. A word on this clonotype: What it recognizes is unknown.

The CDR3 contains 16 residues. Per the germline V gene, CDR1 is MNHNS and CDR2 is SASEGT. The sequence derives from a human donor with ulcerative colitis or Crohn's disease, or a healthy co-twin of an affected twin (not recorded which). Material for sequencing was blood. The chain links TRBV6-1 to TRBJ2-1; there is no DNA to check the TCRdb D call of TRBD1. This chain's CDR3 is CASSLLPGQGAKEQFF.